This T cell receptor beta chain was sequenced during a study of blood T cell repertoires in COVID-19. Study details: Acute and convalescent COVID-19 specimens originated in the United States, Italy and Spain. Sample material is recorded as cDNA or gDNA derived from T cells, B-cell-depleted T cells, or PBMCs.

As handled by the study authors: Researchers report that nucleated cell counts were estimated from reference gene primer amplification. The data were produced by immunoSEQ multiplex PCR, yet TCRdb's version contains in-frame clones alone and is incomplete. V, J and clone size are taken as reported in that table, and D and trimming were inferred from the DNA itself. The data contain around 110,000 clones, roughly 84% of them singletons. The CDR3 sequence is 18 residues long. The chain couples TRBV21-1 to TRBJ2-7; the table assigns TRBD1, which was not confirmed against the DNA. TRBV21-1 is a pseudogene locus. The origin of this receptor is a human donor in a cohort sampled during active COVID-19. The sequencing sample was made of peripheral blood. CDR3 sequence: CASSRLRGLKGSSYEQYV. The CDR3, as DNA: TGTGCCAGCAGCAGGCTCAGGGGGCTGAAGGGGAGCTCCTACGAGCAGTACGTC.